What follows are 30 T cell receptor beta chains derived from one specimen sequenced in a study of blood T cell repertoires in COVID-19. Sequenced by immunoSEQ multiplex PCR; TCRdb stores in-frame clones only, minus some. The sample shows some 80,000 clones, about nine tenths of them seen only once. The sequenced material came from peripheral blood. The receptors come from a human donor in a cohort sampled during active COVID-19.

This clone has a single count. The same CDR3 is also encoded by other DNA sequences in this sample. V gene TRBV5-1 combines with J gene TRBJ2-6; D not certain. The germline V gene encodes CDR1 SGHRS and CDR2 YFSETQ. The V end lost 0 bases, the J end lost 0 bases, and 4 bases lay between the germline ends. The length of the CDR3 is 15 residues. This chain's CDR3 is CASSLAGSGANVLTF. Here the CDR3 DNA reads TGCGCCAGCAGCTTGGCGGGCTCTGGGGCCAACGTCCTGACTTTC.

This clone appeared once. The chain is built from TRBV18 and TRBJ2-7; 7 nucleotides match TRBD1. CDR1 is KGHSH, CDR2 LQKENI, per germline. The ends lost 1 base at V and 3 bases at J; junction bases unmatched: 6. The CDR3 is 15 amino acids. The CDR3 reads CASSPRQGRVYEQYF. The CDR3 DNA is TGTGCCAGCTCACCACGACAGGGTCGGGTCTACGAGCAGTACTTC.

The chain combines TRBV5-4 with TRBJ2-2; TRBD2 matches 12 bases. V trimming: 0 bases; J trimming: 1 base; junction bases outside the gene matches: 4. CDR1 and CDR2 from the germline V gene are SGHNT and YYREEE (reference sequence). The CDR3 is 18 amino acids. The CDR3 sequence is CASSLELAGGGNTGELFF. In DNA form, the CDR3 reads TGTGCCAGCAGCTTGGAACTAGCGGGGGGAGGGAACACCGGGGAGCTGTTTTTT.

The chain joins TRBV5-1 to TRBJ1-3; D call uncertain. Looked up from germline, CDR1 is SGHRS and CDR2 is YFSETQ. The V and J ends lost 5 bases and 3 bases respectively, with 3 bases between them. The CDR3 runs to 11 residues. The CDR3 loop reads CASSIGNTIYF. As DNA, the CDR3 is TGCGCCAGCAGTATTGGAAACACCATATATTTT.

V and J are TRBV4-2 and TRBJ2-7, with 7 bases fitting TRBD2. The CDR3 consists of 13 residues. V was clipped by 9 bases and J by 1 base; unmatched bases: 6. The germline V gene has CDR1 LGHNA and CDR2 YNFKEQ. This CDR3 is CASRASGSYEQYF. Here the CDR3 DNA reads TGTGCCAGTAGGGCTAGCGGATCCTACGAGCAGTACTTC.

The J gene is TRBJ2-7, the V gene TRBV7-2, with D possibly being TRBD2 (5 bases). The germline gives CDR1 SGHTA, CDR2 FQGNSA. The V gene lost 5 bases and the J gene lost 5 bases, with 10 bases spanning the gap. The CDR3 sequence is 12 residues long. The CDR3 bases are TGTGCCAGCAGCCTCGGGAACCACGAGCAGTACTTC. Residues: CASSLGNHEQYF.

This chain uses TRBV7-2 with TRBJ2-3; 8 nucleotides match TRBD2. Unmatched junction bases numbered 1, after V lost 0 bases and J lost 2 bases. This CDR3 has 15 residues. The germline CDR1 and CDR2 sequences are SGHTA and FQGNSA. The CDR3 loop is CASSLAAGVTDTQYF. CDR3 DNA sequence: TGTGCCAGCAGCTTAGCAGCGGGAGTCACAGATACGCAGTATTTT.

The CDR3 bases are TGTGCCAGCAGCCAGGGCCGGAGCGGGAACTCTGGAAACACCATATATTTT. This gives the protein CASSQGRSGNSGNTIYF. This chain connects TRBV3-1 (or the pseudogene TRBV3-2) to TRBJ1-3; D call uncertain. This CDR3 comprises 17 residues. V lost 3 bases, J lost 0 bases, and 15 bases lay in between. Germline V gives CDR1 LGHDT, CDR2 YNNKEL (reference sequence).

This rearrangement joins TRBV7-2 to TRBJ2-3; the match to TRBD1 covers 12 bases. The junction had 16 bases not matched to a gene; V was cut back by 4 bases and J by 5 bases. The CDR3 consists of 19 residues. Germline CDR1 SGHTA, CDR2 FQGNSA. The CDR3 here is CASSSKPTRRDRGRDTQYF. DNA of the CDR3: TGTGCCAGCAGCTCCAAACCAACCCGTCGGGACAGGGGGCGAGATACGCAGTATTTT.

The chain has TRBV7-2 and TRBJ2-1; 9 nucleotides align to TRBD2. Germline CDR1 SGHTA, CDR2 FQGNSA. After removal of 1 base from V and 4 bases from J, the junction contained 11 bases not matched to a gene. The CDR3 covers 18 residues. The CDR3 reads CASSLVLFSGRSYNEQFF. CDR3 in DNA: TGTGCCAGCAGCTTAGTGCTATTTAGCGGGAGATCATACAATGAGCAGTTCTTC.

The chain is built from TRBV5-8 and TRBJ2-7, with 7 bases lining up with TRBD1. Germline assignment: CDR1 SGHTS and CDR2 YDEGEE. V was pared by 3 bases and J by 5 bases, with 8 bases of the junction left unmatched. The CDR3 is made up of 14 amino acids. CDR3 DNA sequence: TGTGCCAGCAGCTACGCGACAGGGATCCACGAGCAGTACTTC. The encoded protein is CASSYATGIHEQYF. Supplemented by reference TRBV5-8 and TRBJ2-7, the full variable domain reads EAGVTQSPTHLIKTRGQQATLRCSPISGHTSVYWYQQALGLGLQFLLWYDEGEERNRGNFPPRFSGRQFPNYSSELNVNALELEDSALYLCASSYATGIHEQYFGPGTRLTVT.

Turning to this clone: A junction end diverges from the germline sequence, so it may reflect a read error. The rearrangement uses TRBV7-2 and TRBJ2-7; 7 bases agree with TRBD1. The germline V gene has CDR1 SGHTA and CDR2 FQGNSA. CDR3 length equals 16 residues. The CDR3 DNA follows: TGTGCCAGCAGCGTAGCGATGGGACAGTACTCCTACGAGCAGTACTTC. Residues: CASSVAMGQYSYEQYF.

V and J are TRBV29-1 and TRBJ2-7, with D tentatively TRBD2 (5 bases). CDR3 length: 16 amino acids. Between the trimmed V and J ends, which lost 4 bases and 4 bases, there was a span of 23 bases. Germline CDR1 and CDR2: SQVTM and ANQGSEA. CDR3 in amino acids: CSVVQLVRSIGYEQYF. The DNA for the CDR3 is TGCAGCGTTGTTCAACTAGTAAGGAGTATAGGGTACGAGCAGTACTTC.

This clone was found a few times. This chain links TRBV10-1 with TRBJ2-7; D uncertain. Trimming pared 3 bases from V and 0 bases from J, leaving 6 bases between. CDR1 is WNHNN and CDR2 is SYGVQD in the germline V gene (reference sequence). The CDR3 consists of 13 residues. This chain's CDR3 is CASSDHISYEQYF. CDR3 sequence (DNA): TGCGCCAGCAGTGACCACATCTCCTACGAGCAGTACTTC.

This clone was detected only once. The chain joins TRBV18 to TRBJ2-7, with D possibly TRBD2 on 6 matching bases. This CDR3 spans 13 amino acids. Trimming stripped 3 bases from V and 2 bases from J, with 8 bases between. Germline CDR1 KGHSH, CDR2 LQKENI. In nucleotides, the CDR3 is TGTGCCAGCTCACCCGGGGGTACCTACGAGCAGTACTTC. It specifies CASSPGGTYEQYF.

This clone was counted only a few times. The chain recombines TRBV5-4 with TRBJ2-7; 9 positions agree with TRBD2. The junction had 8 bases not matched to a gene; V was cut back by 0 bases and J by 4 bases. Germline assignment: CDR1 SGHNT and CDR2 YYREEE (reference sequence). The CDR3 is made up of 16 amino acids. The CDR3 loop is CASSLEGVAGAYEQYF. The CDR3 DNA reads TGTGCCAGCAGCTTGGAGGGAGTAGCGGGAGCTTACGAGCAGTACTTC.

The gene calls are TRBV14 and TRBJ2-1; TRBD2 aligns across 12 bases. J lost 9 bases, V lost 2 bases, and 11 bases had no gene match. This CDR3 has 17 amino acids. Germline lookup yields CDR1 SGHDN and CDR2 FVKESK. CDR3 DNA sequence: TGTGCCAGCAGCCAATCCACCCTAGCGGGAGGGCCGGGTGAGCAGTTCTTC. This gives the protein CASSQSTLAGGPGEQFF.

The rearrangement uses TRBV18 and TRBJ1-5; possible D gene TRBD1, 6 bases. The germline V gene encodes CDR1 KGHSH and CDR2 LQKENI. Trimming removed 8 bases at V and 5 bases at J, with 16 bases between. The CDR3 covers 14 residues. The CDR3 is CASAGTNRDQPQHF. The CDR3 bases are TGTGCCAGCGCAGGGACCAACAGGGATCAGCCCCAGCATTTT.

The chain carries TRBV19 and TRBJ1-1; 7 nucleotides match TRBD1. The CDR3 is 15 amino acids. Germline CDR1 and CDR2: LNHDA and SQIVND (reference sequence). V shed 4 bases and J 1 base; nucleotides not matched to a gene: 6. This CDR3 reads CASSRGDSKNTEAFF. In DNA form, the CDR3 reads TGTGCCAGTAGTAGGGGGGACAGTAAGAACACTGAAGCTTTCTTT.

The chain uses TRBV5-4 and TRBJ2-5; 12 nucleotides match TRBD2. The germline V gene encodes CDR1 SGHNT and CDR2 YYREEE (reference sequence). The trim removed 4 bases at V and 3 bases at J, leaving 4 bases unmatched. This CDR3 spans 15 amino acids. The CDR3 loop reads CASSQRTSGKETQYF. DNA of the CDR3: TGTGCCAGCAGCCAACGGACTAGCGGGAAAGAGACCCAGTACTTC.

The chain has TRBV5-6 and TRBJ1-2; 8 bases are a match to TRBD1. J was trimmed by 5 bases and V by 0 bases; bases with no gene match: 6. This CDR3 has 15 residues. CDR1 SGHDT and CDR2 YYEEEE come from the germline V gene. The CDR3 is CASSLVKDREYGYTF. In DNA, the CDR3 is TGTGCCAGCAGCTTGGTAAAGGACAGGGAATATGGCTACACCTTC.

The chain recombines TRBV29-1 with TRBJ2-3; the D gene is possibly TRBD2 (5 bases). Trimming stripped 4 bases from V and 0 bases from J, with 14 bases between. CDR1 is SQVTM and CDR2 is ANQGSEA in the germline V gene. The CDR3 is made up of 15 amino acids. The chain's CDR3 is CSVAAAVRSTDTQYF. The DNA for the CDR3 is TGCAGCGTTGCCGCAGCGGTGAGGAGCACAGATACGCAGTATTTT.

This rearrangement joins TRBV15 to TRBJ2-1, with a possible D match to TRBD2 (6 bases). Germline V gene sequence: CDR1 LNHNV, CDR2 YYDKDF (reference sequence). This CDR3 has 16 residues. Between the trimmed V and J ends, which lost 1 base and 5 bases, there was a span of 15 bases. The CDR3 protein is CATSRVYGSSDNEQFF. Written as DNA, the CDR3 is TGTGCCACCAGCAGAGTGTACGGGAGTTCGGACAATGAGCAGTTCTTC.

The chain carries TRBV25-1 and TRBJ2-5; weak D call: TRBD2 (7 bases). Germline V gene data show CDR1 as MGHDK and CDR2 as SYGVNS. Trimming took off 7 bases at V and 2 bases at J, with 14 bases between the two ends. This CDR3 has 14 amino acids. This CDR3 is CASTKGGLQETQYF. The CDR3 DNA follows: TGTGCCAGCACAAAGGGGGGGCTTCAAGAGACCCAGTACTTC.

The chain couples TRBV7-8 to TRBJ1-2; unclear D gene. The CDR3 totals 15 residues. Looked up from germline, CDR1 is SGHVS and CDR2 is FQNEAQ. The ends were cut back, 5 bases at V and 5 bases at J, with 18 bases in the middle. CDR3 nucleotide sequence: TGTGCCAGCAGCACCCGGGATACGACGGGATATGGCTACACCTTC. Its translation: CASSTRDTTGYGYTF.

V usage is TRBV6-1 and J usage is TRBJ1-1; the D gene is possibly TRBD1 (5 bases). This CDR3 has 16 residues. Between the trimmed V and J ends, which lost 1 base and 0 bases, there was a span of 12 bases. Germline CDR1 MNHNS, CDR2 SASEGT. This chain's CDR3 is CASSEVGGPMNTEAFF. CDR3 nucleotides: TGTGCCAGCAGTGAAGTCGGGGGTCCCATGAACACTGAAGCTTTCTTT.

The genes are TRBV7-9 and TRBJ2-7, with 14 bases lining up with TRBD2. Germline values: CDR1 SEHNR, CDR2 FQNEAQ (reference sequence). Germline trimming cut 5 bases from V and 0 bases from J; bases unmatched to any gene: 6. The CDR3 covers 17 residues. This CDR3 reads CASSPPGLAGGSYEQYF. The CDR3 region has the DNA TGTGCCAGCAGCCCCCCCGGACTAGCGGGGGGCTCCTACGAGCAGTACTTC.

This chain joins TRBV6-5 and TRBJ1-2; D remains ambiguous. The V gene's germline CDR1 is MNHEY and CDR2 SVGAGI. CDR3 length: 11 residues. The ends were cut back, 4 bases at V and 5 bases at J, with 5 bases in the middle. Here the CDR3 DNA reads TGTGCCAGCAGTTCATCATATGGCTACACCTTC. Amino acids: CASSSSYGYTF.

J is TRBJ2-1 and V is TRBV7-2; 8 bases are shared with TRBD1. CDR1 SGHTA and CDR2 FQGNSA come from the germline V gene. The ends lost 1 base at V and 4 bases at J; junction bases unmatched: 3. The CDR3 length is 15 residues. CDR3 loop: CASSLDRGIYNEQFF. For the CDR3, the DNA is TGTGCCAGCAGCTTAGACAGGGGGATATACAATGAGCAGTTCTTC.

The rearrangement links TRBV6-5 to TRBJ2-1; 10 bases fit TRBD1. The CDR3 is 14 residues long. Trimming removed 5 bases from V and 8 bases from J; junction bases left unmatched: 6. The germline gives CDR1 MNHEY, CDR2 SVGAGI. The CDR3 nucleotides are TGTGCCAGCAGTAGACAGGGGGCTTTGGATGAGCAGTTCTTC. Translating it yields CASSRQGALDEQFF.